This T cell receptor beta chain was obtained from a study of control samples from healthy donors and cancer patients. In germline, CDR1 is GTSNPN, CDR2 SVGIG (reference sequence). V shed 3 bases and J shed 1 base, with 9 bases lying between them. There are 13 residues in the CDR3. TCRdb keeps only in-frame clones here, not all; method: immunoSEQ multiplex PCR. The data hold 350,000 to 450,000 clones, with around nine tenths observed a single time. The chain joins TRBV30 to TRBJ1-1, with a tentative D call TRBD1 (5 bases). The sequence was collected from a man in his forties with head and neck cancer. Sequencing was carried out using PBMCs. This CDR3 is CAWRGVANTEAFF. In DNA, the CDR3 is TGTGCCTGGAGGGGGGTGGCGAACACTGAAGCTTTCTTT.